Described below is a single T cell receptor (beta chain) sequence and its context. Its antigen remains undetermined. No quality values exist for individual bases; no much larger clone is one base distant. The data were obtained in a study of shared T cell receptors in the human thymus (dated by TCRdb to the early 2020s). A note on the overall study: The study examined how self-reactive, shared T-cell receptor alpha chains are generated in the human thymus.

Libraries were built with the immunoSEQ multiplex PCR assay. The immuneACCESS repertoire file appears here via TCRdb, limited to in-frame rearrangements. These files lack a portion of the clones; in checked studies, under half of the deficit traces to unresolved V genes, and the cause of the others is not known. This sample lists roughly 560,000 clones; around 78% were detected once. The top ten constitute approximately 0.013% of the sample. Reading from cysteine to phenylalanine, the CDR3 counts 15 amino acids. Only the CDR3 part of the read is kept: 45 bases, read in frame from the first base. V is pared back by 6 bases and J by 4 bases, with 16 bases lying between the germline termini. Sequences SGHAT (CDR1) and FQNNGV (CDR2) are obtained from the germline V gene. The sample was also reused in another study, on human thymus T cells. From that second study: Donors were immunologically healthy infants undergoing open corrective cardiac surgery for congenital heart defects in Finland. The thymus tissue came from surgical resects taken out during corrective cardiac surgery. Both the thymic and the peripheral blood repertoires appeared to show biased V and J gene segment usage. The related research found that thymic TCR repertoires overlapped highly between unrelated individuals. TCR alpha and beta repertoires from under 10 infant thymus samples and four related peripheral blood samples were characterized in the study. Donor ages ranging from about 7 to 250 days were recorded, and a handful of male and a couple of female infants were included in the cohort. Thymocytes were freed from the tissue by mechanical means and kept at -70 degrees C as pellets of roughly 9-33 million cells. A QIAsymphony instrument was used to extract genomic DNA from the frozen cell pellets. The immunoSEQ multiplex PCR assay was used to amplify the TCRB and TCRAD loci from a standardized quantity of quality-controlled genomic DNA. The V(D)J region was spanned by amplicons of a length sufficient to cover the CDR3 and to identify V and J genes. The commercial immunoSEQ service was used to sequence amplicons on an Illumina platform. Primer bias and sequencing errors were corrected as previously described, and TCRAD and TCRB definitions were based on the IMGT database. Analysis of the repertoires was done with immunoSEQ Analyzer 3.0 and VDJTools and included basic statistics, V/J segment usage, diversity estimates, rarefaction and pairwise overlap. Chao1, ChaoE, Efron-Thisted, Shannon and inverse Simpson indices were used to estimate diversity, which was also estimated on datasets down-sampled to the smallest sample. Repertoire overlap used strict matching of CDR3 nucleotide sequence, V gene and J gene, with Jaccard-based multidimensional scaling clustering. Thymus samples yielded on average about 810,000 unique TCRB clonotypes, compared with roughly 80,000 from blood samples.

This TCR was recovered from a boy younger than two with a congenital heart defect. Donor details come from another sample of the same person, matched by shared clones. The source material was thymocytes. The rearranged segments are TRBV11-2 and TRBJ2-1; possibly the D gene is TRBD2, per 6 matching bases. The bases are TGTGCCAGCAGATACGGACTAATACGATACAATGAGCAGTTCTTC. Its protein is CASRYGLIRYNEQFF.